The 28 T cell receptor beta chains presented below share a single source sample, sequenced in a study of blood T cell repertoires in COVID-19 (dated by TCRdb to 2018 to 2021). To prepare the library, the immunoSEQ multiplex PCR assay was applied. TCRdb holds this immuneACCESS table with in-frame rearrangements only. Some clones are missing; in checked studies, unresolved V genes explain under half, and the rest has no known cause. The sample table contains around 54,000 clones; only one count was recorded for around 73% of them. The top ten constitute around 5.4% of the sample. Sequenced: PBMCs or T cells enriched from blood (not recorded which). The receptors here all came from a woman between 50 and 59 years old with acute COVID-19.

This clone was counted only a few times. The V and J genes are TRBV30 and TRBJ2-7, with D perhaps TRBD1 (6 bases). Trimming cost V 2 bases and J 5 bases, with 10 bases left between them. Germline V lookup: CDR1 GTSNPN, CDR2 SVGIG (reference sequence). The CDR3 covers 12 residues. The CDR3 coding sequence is TGTGCCTGGAGTAGGGGGTCCCACGAGCAGTACTTC. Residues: CAWSRGSHEQYF. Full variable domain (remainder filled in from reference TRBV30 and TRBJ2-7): SQTIHQWPATLVQPVGSPLSLECTVEGTSNPNLYWYRQAAGRGLQLLFYSVGIGQISSEVPQNLSASRPQDRQFILSSKKLLLSDSGFYLCAWSRGSHEQYFGPGTRLTVT.

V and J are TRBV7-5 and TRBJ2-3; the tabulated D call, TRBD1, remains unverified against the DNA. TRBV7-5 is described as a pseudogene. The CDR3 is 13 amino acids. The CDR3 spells CARSLVSGTGEYF. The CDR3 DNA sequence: TGTGCCAGAAGCTTAGTGTCCGGGACAGGGGAGTATTTT.

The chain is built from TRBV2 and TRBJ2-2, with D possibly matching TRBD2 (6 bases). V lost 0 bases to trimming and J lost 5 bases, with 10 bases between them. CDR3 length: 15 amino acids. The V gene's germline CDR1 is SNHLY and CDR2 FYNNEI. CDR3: CASSEARGRTGELFF. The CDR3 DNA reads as TGTGCCAGCAGTGAAGCGCGAGGGAGGACCGGGGAGCTGTTTTTT.

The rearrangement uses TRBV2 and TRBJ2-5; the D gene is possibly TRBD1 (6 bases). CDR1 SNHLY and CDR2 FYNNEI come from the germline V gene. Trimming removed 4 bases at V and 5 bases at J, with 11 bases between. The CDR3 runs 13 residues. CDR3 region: CASSAQGYETQYF. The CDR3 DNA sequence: TGTGCCAGCAGTGCACAGGGATACGAGACCCAGTACTTC.

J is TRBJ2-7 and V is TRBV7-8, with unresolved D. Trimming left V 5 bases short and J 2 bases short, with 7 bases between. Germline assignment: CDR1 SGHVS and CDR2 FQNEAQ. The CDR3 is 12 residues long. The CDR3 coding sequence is TGTGCCAGCAGCGTTTGGCCCTACGAGCAGTACTTC. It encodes CASSVWPYEQYF.

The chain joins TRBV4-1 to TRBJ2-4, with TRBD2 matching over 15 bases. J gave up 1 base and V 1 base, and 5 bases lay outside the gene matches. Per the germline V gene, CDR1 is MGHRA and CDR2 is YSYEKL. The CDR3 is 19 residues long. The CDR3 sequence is CASSQVGLAGGPAKNIQYF. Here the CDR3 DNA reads TGCGCCAGCAGCCAAGTAGGACTAGCGGGGGGGCCTGCCAAAAACATTCAGTACTTC.

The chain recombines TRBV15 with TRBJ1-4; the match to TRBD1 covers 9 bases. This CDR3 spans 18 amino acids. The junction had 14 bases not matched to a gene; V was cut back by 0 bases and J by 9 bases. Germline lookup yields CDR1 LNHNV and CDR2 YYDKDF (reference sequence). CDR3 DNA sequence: TGTGCCACCAGCAGAGAGTCTAATACCGGGACAGGGACGAAAAAACTGTTTTTT. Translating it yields CATSRESNTGTGTKKLFF.

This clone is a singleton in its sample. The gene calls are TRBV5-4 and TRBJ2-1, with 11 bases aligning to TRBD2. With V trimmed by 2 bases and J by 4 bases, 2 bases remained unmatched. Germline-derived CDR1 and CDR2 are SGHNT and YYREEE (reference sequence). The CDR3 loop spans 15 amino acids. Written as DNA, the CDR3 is TGTGCCAGCAGCTTTGGGACTAGCGGTTACAATGAGCAGTTCTTC. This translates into CASSFGTSGYNEQFF. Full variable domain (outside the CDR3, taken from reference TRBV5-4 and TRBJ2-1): ETGVTQSPTHLIKTRGQQVTLRCSSQSGHNTVSWYQQALGQGPQFIFQYYREEENGRGNFPPRFSGLQFPNYSSELNVNALELDDSALYLCASSFGTSGYNEQFFGPGTRLTVL.

In DNA, the CDR3 is TGTGCCAGCAGCAATAGGACAGGGAGTCCTGGAAACACCATATATTTT. Amino acids: CASSNRTGSPGNTIYF. The rearrangement links TRBV7-3 to TRBJ1-3, with 8 bases that match TRBD1. The CDR3 is 16 amino acids. CDR1 and CDR2 from the germline V gene are SGHTA and FQGTGA. J was trimmed by 2 bases and V by 5 bases; bases with no gene match: 8.

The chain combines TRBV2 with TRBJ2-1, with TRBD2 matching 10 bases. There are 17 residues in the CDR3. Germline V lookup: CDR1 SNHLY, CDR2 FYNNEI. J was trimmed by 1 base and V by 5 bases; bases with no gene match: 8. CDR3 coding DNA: TGTGCCAGCAGTTTCGGGAGCGGGGGGGTTTCCTACAATGAGCAGTTCTTC. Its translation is CASSFGSGGVSYNEQFF.

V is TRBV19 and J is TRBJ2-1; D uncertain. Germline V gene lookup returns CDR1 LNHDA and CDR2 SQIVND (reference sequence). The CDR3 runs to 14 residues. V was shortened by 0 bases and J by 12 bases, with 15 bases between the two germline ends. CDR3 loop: CASSIDPPISVQFF. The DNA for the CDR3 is TGTGCCAGTAGTATAGACCCCCCAATTAGTGTGCAGTTCTTC.

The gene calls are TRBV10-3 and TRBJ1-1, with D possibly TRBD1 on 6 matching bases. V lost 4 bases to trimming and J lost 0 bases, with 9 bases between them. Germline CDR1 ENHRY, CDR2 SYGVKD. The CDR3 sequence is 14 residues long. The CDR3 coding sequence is TGTGCCATCAGTGTCCAGGGGATGAACACTGAAGCTTTCTTT. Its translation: CAISVQGMNTEAFF.

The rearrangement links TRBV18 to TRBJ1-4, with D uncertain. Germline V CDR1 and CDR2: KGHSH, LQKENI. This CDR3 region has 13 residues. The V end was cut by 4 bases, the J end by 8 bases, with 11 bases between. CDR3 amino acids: CASSLPGGEKLFF. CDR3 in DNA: TGTGCCAGCTCACTCCCGGGAGGGGAAAAACTGTTTTTT.

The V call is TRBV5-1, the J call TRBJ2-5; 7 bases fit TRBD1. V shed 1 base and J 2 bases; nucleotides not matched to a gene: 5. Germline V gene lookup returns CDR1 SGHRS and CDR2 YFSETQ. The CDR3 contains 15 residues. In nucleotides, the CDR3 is TGCGCCAGCAGCTTGCTGACAGGGCGGCAAGAGACCCAGTACTTC. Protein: CASSLLTGRQETQYF. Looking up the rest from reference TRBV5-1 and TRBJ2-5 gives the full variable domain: KAGVTQTPRYLIKTRGQQVTLSCSPISGHRSVSWYQQTPGQGLQFLFEYFSETQRNKGNFPGRFSGRQFSNSRSEMNVSTLELGDSALYLCASSLLTGRQETQYFGPGTRLLVL.

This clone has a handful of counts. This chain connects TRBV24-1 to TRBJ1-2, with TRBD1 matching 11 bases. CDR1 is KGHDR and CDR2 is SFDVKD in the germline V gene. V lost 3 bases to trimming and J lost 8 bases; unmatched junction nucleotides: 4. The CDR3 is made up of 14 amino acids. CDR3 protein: CATSDRTGGRGYTF. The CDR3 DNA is TGTGCCACCAGTGATCGGACAGGGGGCAGAGGCTACACCTTC.

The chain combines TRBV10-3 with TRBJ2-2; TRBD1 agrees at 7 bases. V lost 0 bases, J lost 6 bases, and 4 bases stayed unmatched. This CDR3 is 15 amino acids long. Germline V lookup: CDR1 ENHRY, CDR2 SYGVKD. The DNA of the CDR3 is TGTGCCATCAGTGAGTCGATACAGGGGCCCGGGGAGCTGTTTTTT. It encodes CAISESIQGPGELFF.

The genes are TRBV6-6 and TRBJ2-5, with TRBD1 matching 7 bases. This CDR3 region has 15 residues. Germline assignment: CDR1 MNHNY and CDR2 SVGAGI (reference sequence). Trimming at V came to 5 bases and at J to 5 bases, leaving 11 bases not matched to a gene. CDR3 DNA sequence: TGTGCCAGCAGTGGCCGGGACAGAGACCGGGAGACCCAGTACTTC. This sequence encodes CASSGRDRDRETQYF.

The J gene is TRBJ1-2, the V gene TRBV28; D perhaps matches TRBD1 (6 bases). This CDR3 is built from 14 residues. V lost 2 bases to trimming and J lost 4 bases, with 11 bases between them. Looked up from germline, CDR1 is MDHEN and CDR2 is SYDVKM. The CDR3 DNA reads TGTGCCAGCAGTTTAGGTACAGGGTTCTATGGCTACACCTTC. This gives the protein CASSLGTGFYGYTF.

As DNA, the CDR3 is TGTGCCAGCAGCTTACTCCCCAGCGGGGGAAAAGAGACCCAGTACTTC. Protein product: CASSLLPSGGKETQYF. V is TRBV13 and J is TRBJ2-5, with TRBD2 matching over 8 bases. Looked up from germline, CDR1 is PRHDT and CDR2 is FYEKMQ (reference sequence). The length of the CDR3 is 16 residues. V shed 2 bases, J shed 3 bases, and the junction held 8 bases outside the gene matches.

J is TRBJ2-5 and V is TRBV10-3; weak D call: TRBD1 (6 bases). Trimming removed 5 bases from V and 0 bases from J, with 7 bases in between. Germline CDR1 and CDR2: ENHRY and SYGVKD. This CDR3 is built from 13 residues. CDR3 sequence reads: CAISRDNQETQYF. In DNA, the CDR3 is TGTGCCATCAGTCGGGACAACCAAGAGACCCAGTACTTC.

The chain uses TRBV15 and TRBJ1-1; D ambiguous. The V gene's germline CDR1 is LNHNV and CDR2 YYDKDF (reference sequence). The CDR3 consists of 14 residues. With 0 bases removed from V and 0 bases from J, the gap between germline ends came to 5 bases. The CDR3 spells CATSRDRVNTEAFF. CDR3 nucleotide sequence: TGTGCCACCAGCAGAGATCGGGTGAACACTGAAGCTTTCTTT. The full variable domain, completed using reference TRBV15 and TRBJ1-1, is DAMVIQNPRYQVTQFGKPVTLSCSQTLNHNVMYWYQQKSSQAPKLLFHYYDKDFNNEADTPDNFQSRRPNTSFCFLDIRSPGLGDTAMYLCATSRDRVNTEAFFGQGTRLTVV.

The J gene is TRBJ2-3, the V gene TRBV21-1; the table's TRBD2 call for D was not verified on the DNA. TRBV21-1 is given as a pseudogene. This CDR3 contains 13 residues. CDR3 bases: TGTGCCACCCCCGGACTCGGCACAGATACGCAGTATTTT. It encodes CATPGLGTDTQYF.

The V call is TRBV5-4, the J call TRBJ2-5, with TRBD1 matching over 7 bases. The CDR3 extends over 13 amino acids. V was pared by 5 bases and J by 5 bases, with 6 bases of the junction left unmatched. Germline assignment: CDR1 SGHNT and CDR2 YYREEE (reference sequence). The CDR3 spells CASSRGQEETQYF. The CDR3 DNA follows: TGTGCCAGCAGTCGTGGACAGGAGGAGACCCAGTACTTC.

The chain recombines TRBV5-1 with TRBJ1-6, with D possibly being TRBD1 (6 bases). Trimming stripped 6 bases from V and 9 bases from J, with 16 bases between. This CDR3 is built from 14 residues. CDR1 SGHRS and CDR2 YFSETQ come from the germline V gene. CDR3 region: CASMEGVRGSPLHF. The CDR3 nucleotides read TGCGCCAGCATGGAAGGGGTCAGGGGTTCACCCCTCCACTTT.

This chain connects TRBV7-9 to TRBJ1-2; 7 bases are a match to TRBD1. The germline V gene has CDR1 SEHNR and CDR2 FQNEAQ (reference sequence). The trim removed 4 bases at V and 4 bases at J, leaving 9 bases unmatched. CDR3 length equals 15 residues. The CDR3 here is CASSSTTGRPYGYTF. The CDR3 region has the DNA TGTGCCAGCAGCTCCACGACAGGGCGCCCCTATGGCTACACCTTC.

The CDR3 loop reads CASSLLLAGSTDTQYF. CDR3 DNA sequence: TGTGCCAGCAGCTTACTCCTAGCGGGGAGTACAGATACGCAGTATTTT. This sequence joins TRBV5-6 and TRBJ2-3; 9 nucleotides align to TRBD2. V lost 2 bases, J lost 3 bases, and 7 bases stayed unmatched. The CDR3 spans 16 residues. CDR1 is SGHDT and CDR2 is YYEEEE in the germline V gene.

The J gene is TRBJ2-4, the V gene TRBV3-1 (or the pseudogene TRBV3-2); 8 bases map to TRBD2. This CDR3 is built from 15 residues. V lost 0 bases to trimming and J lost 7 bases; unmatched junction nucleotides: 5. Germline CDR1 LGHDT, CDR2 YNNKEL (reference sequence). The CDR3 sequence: CASSQEATGGNIQYF. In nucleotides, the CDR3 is TGTGCCAGCAGCCAAGAAGCGACGGGGGGGAACATTCAGTACTTC.

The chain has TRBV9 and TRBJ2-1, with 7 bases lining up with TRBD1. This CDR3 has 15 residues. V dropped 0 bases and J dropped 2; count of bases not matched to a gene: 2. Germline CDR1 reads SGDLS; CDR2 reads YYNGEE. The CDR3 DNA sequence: TGTGCCAGCAGCGTAGGGCAGGGGGCCTACAATGAGCAGTTCTTC. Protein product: CASSVGQGAYNEQFF. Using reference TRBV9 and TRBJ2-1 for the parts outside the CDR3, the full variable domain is DSGVTQTPKHLITATGQRVTLRCSPRSGDLSVYWYQQSLDQGLQFLIQYYNGEERAKGNILERFSAQQFPDLHSELNLSSLELGDSALYFCASSVGQGAYNEQFFGPGTRLTVL.